Presented here are 12 T cell receptor beta chains from one specimen sequenced in a study of T cells in Graves' hyperthyroidism and ophthalmopathy. Template material for amplifying TCR beta CDR3 regions consisted of RNA transcripts. HTBI primers were employed in a first-round RT-PCR of the TCR CDR3. TCRdb re-called the multiplex PCR reads through MiXCR, storing one row per CDR3 protein. Altogether about 600,000 distinct CDR3 sequences are present, more than 15% being singletons, with the ten largest covering about 3.5%. The sequenced sample consisted of blood. The origin of the receptors is a woman aged 40 to 50 with Graves' ophthalmopathy.

This clonotype has at least ten counts. The chain joins TRBV30 to TRBJ1-5; D is unclear. Germline lookup yields CDR1 GTSNPN and CDR2 SVGIG (reference sequence). This CDR3 is 15 amino acids long. The V end lost 3 bases, the J end lost 7 bases, and 19 bases lay between the germline ends. DNA of the CDR3: TGTGCCTGGAGCCTACGGTGGGTGACTGGACAGCCCCAGCATTTT. Encoded protein: CAWSLRWVTGQPQHF.

This clonotype has just a few counts. The chain carries TRBV6-2 or TRBV6-3 and TRBJ1-2; 9 positions agree with TRBD1. With 4 bases clipped from V and 7 bases from J, the junction kept 7 bases outside the gene matches. Germline CDR1 reads MNHEY; CDR2 reads SVGEGT. The length of the CDR3 is 14 residues. This chain's CDR3 is CASSWTTDRGGYTF. Written as DNA, the CDR3 is TGTGCCAGCAGTTGGACCACGGACAGGGGTGGCTACACCTTC.

This clonotype came up many times. The chain couples TRBV28 to TRBJ2-7; tentative D call: TRBD2 (5 bases). CDR1 and CDR2 (germline): MDHEN, SYDVKM. Trimming removed 5 bases from V and 6 bases from J, with 11 bases in between. This CDR3 comprises 12 residues. The CDR3 nucleotides read TGTGCCAGCAGTCCCGGGAACTTCGAGCAGTACTTC. Translation: CASSPGNFEQYF.

This clonotype has ten or more counts. This sequence joins TRBV6-8 and TRBJ2-3; TRBD2 matches at 7 bases. With 7 bases clipped from V and 5 bases from J, the junction kept 21 bases outside the gene matches. This CDR3 has 18 residues. Germline CDR1 MNHGY, CDR2 SAAAGT. DNA of the CDR3: TGTGCCAGCAATGTACCCAGGCGGGGGATTCCAGCACAAGATACGCAGTATTTT. It encodes CASNVPRRGIPAQDTQYF.

The chain recombines TRBV6-1 with TRBJ2-7; the match to TRBD1 covers 7 bases. Per germline, CDR1 MNHNS and CDR2 SASEGT. The CDR3 sequence is 15 residues long. V was pared by 7 bases and J by 3 bases, with 12 bases of the junction left unmatched. The CDR3: CASTHPETGNYEQYF. The CDR3 DNA reads as TGTGCCAGCACTCACCCCGAGACAGGGAACTACGAGCAGTACTTC.

The chain links TRBV19 to TRBJ2-7; the match to TRBD1 covers 9 bases. Trimming at V came to 4 bases and at J to 4 bases, leaving 8 bases not matched to a gene. This CDR3 spans 15 amino acids. CDR1 is LNHDA and CDR2 is SQIVND in the germline V gene (reference sequence). The CDR3 bases are TGTGCCAGTAGTACCGGGACAGGGAGTAGGTACGAGCAGTACTTC. This sequence encodes CASSTGTGSRYEQYF.

The chain has TRBV27 and TRBJ1-5; no firm D call. This CDR3 spans 14 amino acids. The germline V and J ends were trimmed by 10 bases and 4 bases, with 17 bases remaining between them. Looked up from germline, CDR1 is MNHEY and CDR2 is SMNVEV (reference sequence). The CDR3 loop reads CATAPGMENQPQHF. CDR3 coding DNA: TGTGCCACTGCGCCGGGGATGGAGAATCAGCCCCAGCATTTT.

The table lists this clonotype with many counts. The chain uses TRBV6-1 and TRBJ1-2, with D maybe TRBD1 (5 bases). V was pared by 11 bases and J by 7 bases, with 23 bases between. Germline values: CDR1 MNHNS, CDR2 SASEGT. The CDR3 totals 14 residues. CDR3 sequence (DNA): TGTGCCGCCCGGGCAGGGATTTTAAGTCGTGGCTACACCTTC. Translated, it gives CAARAGILSRGYTF.

In its sample, this clonotype was seen a few times. The V call is TRBV6-1, the J call TRBJ2-5, with 9 bases identical to TRBD1. Germline CDR1 MNHNS, CDR2 SASEGT. The CDR3 is 15 amino acids. Trimming removed 3 bases from V and 1 base from J; junction bases left unmatched: 3. CDR3 coding DNA: TGTGCCAGCAGTGACGCACAGGGGGCCCAAGAGACCCAGTACTTC. This translates into CASSDAQGAQETQYF.

This sequence joins TRBV6-1 and TRBJ1-2, with no clear D. The germline CDR1 and CDR2 sequences are MNHNS and SASEGT. V lost 1 base to trimming and J lost 9 bases, with 6 bases between them. The CDR3 covers 11 residues. DNA for the CDR3: TGTGCCAGCAGTGAAGTAGTTCGCTACACCTTC. Protein sequence: CASSEVVRYTF.

This clonotype has at least ten counts. This chain uses TRBV28 with TRBJ2-7; weak D call: TRBD1 (5 bases). The V end was cut by 3 bases, the J end by 2 bases, with 20 bases between. Germline CDR1 MDHEN, CDR2 SYDVKM. This CDR3 comprises 17 residues. The CDR3 DNA reads TGTGCCAGCAGTTTTCAGGATTCGACAGCTTCTACCTACGAGCAGTACTTC. The encoded protein is CASSFQDSTASTYEQYF.

This clonotype showed up many times. The genes are TRBV11-1 and TRBJ2-5; D call uncertain. This CDR3 region has 15 residues. CDR1 SGHAT and CDR2 FQDESV come from the germline V gene (reference sequence). V lost 5 bases to trimming and J lost 1 base, with 14 bases between them. The CDR3 DNA sequence: TGTGCCAGCAGCAGTGGTCAAGCTATCCAAGAGACCCAGTACTTC. This encodes CASSSGQAIQETQYF.